The source of this T cell receptor (beta chain) is a study of cytomegalovirus exposure and HLA in healthy donors. As to this clone: No antigen is known for it.

Between the trimmed V and J ends, which lost 1 base and 3 bases, there was a span of 9 bases. This CDR3 region has 14 residues. CDR1 is SGHNT and CDR2 is YENEEA in the germline V gene. The PCR employed 60 Vbeta primers together with 13 Jbeta primers. Profiled with immunoSEQ multiplex PCR; TCRdb holds only in-frame clones, not every one. The table records about 150,000 clones, about 85% of them present only once. Regarding the study as a whole: Published work reported that the classifier diagnosed cytomegalovirus status with high specificity and sensitivity. V- and J-gene trimming of TCR beta was linked (in a later analysis) to a missense DCLRE1C variant. A later analysis reportedly found that, within productive TCRs, an Asian-associated ancestry cluster had fewer N-insertions than the mean observed across the roughly 670 donors.

The rearrangement links TRBV11-3 to TRBJ2-5; D is undetermined. The sample consisted of PBMCs. This sequence originates from a boy between 2 and 10 years old in good health and CMV-seronegative. The DNA for the CDR3 is TGTGCCAGCAGCTTAGCACAACGGGAAGAGACCCAGTACTTC. Its translation is CASSLAQREETQYF.